This T cell receptor beta chain was recorded in a study of CD8+CD57+ T cells in acquired aplastic anemia. Study-level background: Sorted CD4+ and CD8+ cells gave a mean 3.2 ug DNA, range about 0.19 to 27.4 ug.

This CDR3 has 15 residues. The V end was cut by 3 bases, the J end by 3 bases, with 14 bases between. Germline loops: CDR1 LNHNV, CDR2 YYDKDF (reference sequence). This clonotype was detected many times. The antigen remains undetermined. TCR beta VDJ and CDR3 were profiled, and genomic DNA was the template. TCRdb itself ran the reads through MiXCR, one entry per CDR3 protein. Counted here are under 200,000 distinct CDR3 sequences, around 48% occurring once; the ten biggest clones make up approximately 2.9%. All sequencing subjects had displayed CD8+CD57+ cell expansion on flow cytometry. General study findings and limits: Patients and controls shared roughly 30 CD8+ CDR3 sequences, which appeared highly expressed in patients and within their immunodominant clones.

V usage is TRBV15 and J usage is TRBJ1-2; TRBD1 might be the D (5 bases). The specimen sequenced was sorted CD4+, CD8+, or CD8+CD57+ T cells (not recorded which) from PBMCs. This sequence originates from a human donor with aplastic anemia. The CDR3 loop is CATSRGSGGDYGYTF. CDR3 bases: TGTGCCACCAGCAGGGGGTCGGGGGGGGACTATGGCTACACCTTC.